The clone carrying this T cell receptor beta chain was found many times. Its antigen is still unknown. The data stem from a study of glioma-infiltrating T cells. Study-level results: Tissue and blood shared very few CDR3 sequences. Above-expected tissue-blood divergence occurred in all gliomas, most in low-grade ones.

The iRepertoire nested amplicon-rescue multiplex PCR amplified TCR alpha and beta CDR3s from RNA. Input was roughly 100-450 ng of tissue mRNA or PBMC total RNA. TCRdb analysed the multiplex PCR reads with MiXCR anew, one entry per CDR3 protein. The sample contains 40,000 or so distinct CDR3 sequences, 20% to 25% of which appear only once. V gave up 8 bases and J gave up 0 bases, with 8 bases separating them. Germline V gives CDR1 MNHNS, CDR2 SASEGT. The CDR3 length is 13 residues. The receptor was isolated from a human donor with low-grade glioma or glioblastoma, undergoing nonglioma brain surgery, or in good health (not recorded which). The sequencing input was glioma tissue, nonneoplastic brain tissue, or PBMCs (not recorded which). The rearrangement links TRBV6-1 to TRBJ2-1; D remains ambiguous. CDR3 in DNA: TGTGCCAGCGGCCGGGCCTCCTACAATGAGCAGTTCTTC. Translated, it gives CASGRASYNEQFF.